This T cell receptor (beta chain) was sequenced during a study of spatial heterogeneity in lung cancer. As for the study in general: Detected beta-chain sequences consistently exceeded alpha-chain sequences. The average count in raw reads for each unique TCR and UMI combination exceeded nine appearances.

This clonotype turned up a few times. With the library built for alpha chains, this beta chain is off target and its frequency is not meaningful. Each TCR cDNA molecule carried a unique molecular identifier. Via MiXCR, TCRdb re-called the 5' RACE reads, giving one row per CDR3 protein. The table shows about 500 distinct CDR3 sequences, with 15% to 20% occurring only once. Between the trimmed V and J ends, which lost 2 bases and 6 bases, there was a span of 10 bases. CDR3 length: 13 residues. Germline-derived CDR1 and CDR2 are MNHEY and SMNVEV (reference sequence). Time point described: sample taken at primary tumor resection. Whole RNA came from tumor, nontumor lung or frozen PBMC and was sequenced without being sorted.

The origin of this receptor is a male donor with early-stage non-small cell lung cancer. The V and J genes are TRBV27 and TRBJ1-1; D remains unclear. The sequencing used normal lung tissue next to the tumor, collected at surgery. The CDR3, as DNA: TGTGCCAGCAGTTTAAAGGTTCGTTCTGAAGCTTTCTTT. As protein: CASSLKVRSEAFF.